This TCR beta chain comes out of a study of identical twins. TCRdb reanalysed the 5' RACE reads using MiXCR and keeps one entry per CDR3 protein. The sample carries some 1,700,000 distinct CDR3 sequences, less than 35% recorded once. Study-wide findings and caveats: Out-of-frame alpha sequences common to twins were enriched for low generation probability. Models underestimated TCR alpha sharing (out-of-frame) in monozygotic twins. Invariant populations such as MAIT and iNKT cells could partly muddle zero-insertion analyses.

Germline V gives CDR1 SGHAT, CDR2 FQNNGV. This CDR3 contains 15 residues. Trimming took 8 bases from V and 0 from J, leaving 14 bases between them. This clonotype has just a few counts. The antigen is unknown. With no exceptions, donors were healthy Caucasians. The sequence was obtained from a newborn girl in good health. Sequencing input: cord blood. The chain uses TRBV11-2 and TRBJ2-1, with D uncertain. This chain's CDR3 is CASSYGPYSYNEQFF. In nucleotides, the CDR3 is TGTGCCAGCTCGTATGGGCCCTACTCCTACAATGAGCAGTTCTTC.